The clone carrying this TCR beta chain has just a few counts. Other DNA sequences within the sample encode an identical CDR3. PCR used 60 Vbeta primers and 13 Jbeta primers. Produced via immunoSEQ multiplex PCR; TCRdb's table is partial and in-frame only. The sample includes about 59,000 clones, roughly 77% of them seen just once. The data originate from a study of cytomegalovirus exposure and HLA in healthy donors. Germline CDR1 MNHEY, CDR2 SVGAGI. Trimming left V 6 bases short and J 0 bases short, with 11 bases between. The CDR3 spans 14 residues. This rearrangement joins TRBV6-5 to TRBJ1-2; D might be TRBD1 (5 bases). The TCR comes from a man aged 25-45 years in good health and CMV-seropositive. Material for sequencing was PBMCs. The CDR3 bases are TGTGCCAGCAGCAGGGCAGGCTCTAACTATGGCTACACCTTC. The encoded protein is CASSRAGSNYGYTF.